The next 29 T cell receptor beta chains were all read from a single sample in a study of blood T cell repertoires in COVID-19. Assay used: immunoSEQ multiplex PCR; TCRdb lists only in-frame clones, some missing. The sample carries 100,000 to 150,000 clones, 75% to 90% recorded once. Sequenced sample: peripheral blood. The origin of the receptors is a man aged 65-85 years with acute or convalescent COVID-19.

The V call is TRBV7-8, the J call TRBJ1-3; no clear D gene. The CDR3 is 14 amino acids. V lost 5 bases to trimming and J lost 5 bases, with 13 bases between them. CDR1 and CDR2 from the germline V gene are SGHVS and FQNEAQ. In nucleotides, the CDR3 is TGTGCCAGCAGCCAGACATCGGGGAGAAACACCATATATTTT. It codes for CASSQTSGRNTIYF.

The genes are TRBV5-6 and TRBJ2-3; D unclear. Per the germline V gene, CDR1 is SGHDT and CDR2 is YYEEEE. The CDR3 is made up of 11 amino acids. The germline V and J ends were trimmed by 1 base and 6 bases, with 3 bases remaining between them. Here the CDR3 DNA reads TGTGCCAGCAGCTTGCGGGATACGCAGTATTTT. It codes for CASSLRDTQYF.

The chain is built from TRBV24-1 and TRBJ2-1; D is ambiguous. Germline V gene sequence: CDR1 KGHDR, CDR2 SFDVKD. The CDR3 runs 14 residues. Trimming left V 4 bases short and J 5 bases short, with 11 bases between. CDR3 coding DNA: TGTGCCACCAGTGAAGGCAGGTACGACAATGAGCAGTTCTTC. Translating it yields CATSEGRYDNEQFF.

The chain uses TRBV18 and TRBJ1-1; maybe TRBD1 (6 bases). The germline V gene has CDR1 KGHSH and CDR2 LQKENI. The CDR3 extends over 14 amino acids. The V end lost 6 bases, the J end lost 4 bases, and 15 bases lay between the germline ends. The CDR3 loop is CASSLQGLGTEAFF. The CDR3 nucleotides read TGTGCCAGCTCCCTACAGGGTTTAGGCACTGAAGCTTTCTTT.

The chain joins TRBV27 to TRBJ1-3; no reliable D call. This CDR3 region has 15 residues. Germline loops: CDR1 MNHEY, CDR2 SMNVEV (reference sequence). Trimming stripped 6 bases from V and 0 bases from J, with 12 bases between. CDR3 DNA: TGTGCCAGCAGCCGTCGAGGGAGCTCTGGAAACACCATATATTTT. Translated: CASSRRGSSGNTIYF.

The sample holds one count of this clone. The same CDR3 can be traced to other DNA sequences in this sample. The chain couples TRBV2 to TRBJ2-3, with TRBD2 matching 11 bases. The CDR3 runs 16 residues. The germline gives CDR1 SNHLY, CDR2 FYNNEI. Trimming at V came to 6 bases and at J to 0 bases, leaving 5 bases not matched to a gene. This chain's CDR3 is CASSRTSGGSTDTQYF. The CDR3, as DNA: TGTGCCAGCAGCAGAACTAGCGGGGGTAGCACAGATACGCAGTATTTT.

This clone was counted a single time. The chain couples TRBV5-1 to TRBJ1-2; D may be TRBD1 (5 bases). Trimming cost V 4 bases and J 7 bases, with 14 bases left between them. Germline V gene data show CDR1 as SGHRS and CDR2 as YFSETQ. This CDR3 is built from 13 residues. Here the CDR3 reads CASSLDQGTGYTF. The CDR3 region has the DNA TGCGCCAGCAGCCTAGACCAGGGTACTGGCTACACCTTC.

The chain uses TRBV5-1 and TRBJ2-5; 9 nucleotides align to TRBD1. Trimming at V came to 2 bases and at J to 1 base, leaving 3 bases not matched to a gene. In germline, CDR1 is SGHRS, CDR2 YFSETQ. The CDR3 loop spans 15 amino acids. CDR3 residues: CASSLQGASQETQYF. CDR3 nucleotides: TGCGCCAGCAGCTTACAGGGGGCCAGCCAAGAGACCCAGTACTTC. Combining the CDR3 with reference TRBV5-1 and TRBJ2-5 gives the whole variable domain KAGVTQTPRYLIKTRGQQVTLSCSPISGHRSVSWYQQTPGQGLQFLFEYFSETQRNKGNFPGRFSGRQFSNSRSEMNVSTLELGDSALYLCASSLQGASQETQYFGPGTRLLVL.

The chain links TRBV7-2 to TRBJ2-7, with 8 nucleotides matching TRBD2. There are 14 residues in the CDR3. With V trimmed by 5 bases and J by 4 bases, 7 bases remained unmatched. Germline V gene lookup returns CDR1 SGHTA and CDR2 FQGNSA. The CDR3 bases are TGTGCCAGCAGCCCATTTCGGGGGGGGTACGAGCAGTACTTC. Translated, it gives CASSPFRGGYEQYF.

The V and J genes are TRBV15 and TRBJ2-4, with D tentatively TRBD2 (6 bases). CDR3 length: 17 residues. CDR1 LNHNV and CDR2 YYDKDF come from the germline V gene (reference sequence). Trimming shortened V by 0 bases and J by 1 base, and 13 bases separated the two germline ends. CDR3 residues: CATSRDTSPGAKNIQYF. The CDR3 nucleotides read TGTGCCACCAGCAGAGATACTAGCCCAGGGGCCAAAAACATTCAGTACTTC. The full variable domain, its missing parts supplied by reference TRBV15 and TRBJ2-4, is DAMVIQNPRYQVTQFGKPVTLSCSQTLNHNVMYWYQQKSSQAPKLLFHYYDKDFNNEADTPDNFQSRRPNTSFCFLDIRSPGLGDTAMYLCATSRDTSPGAKNIQYFGAGTRLSVL.

The chain couples TRBV9 to TRBJ2-7; D possibly corresponds to TRBD2 (5 bases). Between the trimmed V and J ends, which lost 6 bases and 2 bases, there was a span of 15 bases. This CDR3 comprises 14 residues. Germline V lookup: CDR1 SGDLS, CDR2 YYNGEE. In nucleotides, the CDR3 is TGTGCCAGCACCCCGGACGGAGGAGCCTACGAGCAGTACTTC. Translated, it gives CASTPDGGAYEQYF.

The chain recombines TRBV3-1 (or the pseudogene TRBV3-2) with TRBJ1-6; D is possibly TRBD1 (6 bases). This CDR3 has 15 amino acids. The germline V gene has CDR1 LGHDT and CDR2 YNNKEL (reference sequence). V lost 9 bases and J 7 bases, leaving 19 bases between the germline ends. In DNA form, the CDR3 reads TGTGCCAGTCTAAAAGGGGGGGGGAAAAATTCACCCCTCCACTTT. Protein: CASLKGGGKNSPLHF.

The chain has TRBV9 and TRBJ1-3; unclear D gene. The CDR3 has 15 amino acids. In germline, CDR1 is SGDLS, CDR2 YYNGEE. Trimming took off 0 bases at V and 0 bases at J, with 7 bases between the two ends. CDR3 loop: CASSVELNSGNTIYF. CDR3 nucleotides: TGTGCCAGCAGCGTAGAGCTGAACTCTGGAAACACCATATATTTT. Variable domain in full (rest from reference TRBV9 and TRBJ1-3): DSGVTQTPKHLITATGQRVTLRCSPRSGDLSVYWYQQSLDQGLQFLIQYYNGEERAKGNILERFSAQQFPDLHSELNLSSLELGDSALYFCASSVELNSGNTIYFGEGSWLTVV.

The V and J genes are TRBV5-8 and TRBJ1-2; 8 positions match TRBD1. The CDR3 runs to 15 residues. V was clipped by 0 bases and J by 6 bases; unmatched bases: 7. Germline CDR1 is SGHTS and CDR2 is YDEGEE. The CDR3 DNA reads TGTGCCAGCAGCTTGGAAGTCAGGGGGCCGAATGGCTACACCTTC. It translates to CASSLEVRGPNGYTF.

The V and J genes are TRBV5-1 and TRBJ2-3; the match to TRBD1 covers 9 bases. This CDR3 has 16 amino acids. V shed 4 bases, J shed 0 bases, and the junction held 6 bases outside the gene matches. Per the germline V gene, CDR1 is SGHRS and CDR2 is YFSETQ. CDR3 coding DNA: TGCGCCAGCAGCCCCTGGGACAGGGAGAGCACAGATACGCAGTATTTT. Amino acids: CASSPWDRESTDTQYF. Together with reference TRBV5-1 and TRBJ2-3, the CDR3 gives the full variable domain: KAGVTQTPRYLIKTRGQQVTLSCSPISGHRSVSWYQQTPGQGLQFLFEYFSETQRNKGNFPGRFSGRQFSNSRSEMNVSTLELGDSALYLCASSPWDRESTDTQYFGPGTRLTVL.

The chain couples TRBV10-3 to TRBJ1-5; D is undetermined. Germline-derived CDR1 and CDR2 are ENHRY and SYGVKD. The CDR3 runs to 12 residues. With 3 bases removed from V and 9 bases from J, the gap between germline ends came to 9 bases. The chain's CDR3 is CAISDGSRPQHF. The CDR3 DNA is TGTGCCATCAGTGACGGGAGTCGGCCCCAGCATTTT.

The V gene is TRBV10-2, the J gene TRBJ2-7; weak D call: TRBD1 (5 bases). Between the trimmed V and J ends, which lost 6 bases and 4 bases, there was a span of 10 bases. The length of the CDR3 is 12 residues. The germline V gene has CDR1 WSHSY and CDR2 SAAADI. Here the CDR3 reads CASRSDIYEQYF. The CDR3 DNA follows: TGCGCCAGCAGATCGGACATATACGAGCAGTACTTC.

This clone was recorded a few times. The chain links TRBV6-5 to TRBJ1-5, with 8 positions matching TRBD1. The CDR3 totals 14 residues. Germline V gene lookup returns CDR1 MNHEY and CDR2 SVGAGI. V trimming: 6 bases; J trimming: 0 bases; junction bases outside the gene matches: 1. The CDR3 DNA sequence: TGTGCCAGCAGGGGGACAGGTAGCAATCAGCCCCAGCATTTT. Protein: CASRGTGSNQPQHF.

This chain connects TRBV29-1 to TRBJ1-2; 8 nucleotides align to TRBD1. Germline V gives CDR1 SQVTM, CDR2 ANQGSEA. V lost 7 bases and J lost 8; bases outside the gene matches: 9. This CDR3 contains 12 residues. Written as DNA, the CDR3 is TGCAGCGGCTTCACAGGGGGGGACGGCTACACCTTC. Translation: CSGFTGGDGYTF.

The chain uses TRBV15 and TRBJ1-3, with D possibly being TRBD1 (5 bases). CDR3 size: 15 residues. Trimming took 0 bases from V and 2 from J, leaving 8 bases between them. Germline V gene lookup returns CDR1 LNHNV and CDR2 YYDKDF (reference sequence). The CDR3 DNA is TGTGCCACCAGCAGAGATGAAGGGGCTGGAAACACCATATATTTT. This gives the protein CATSRDEGAGNTIYF.

The chain employs TRBV2 and TRBJ1-4, with D possibly TRBD1 on 5 matching bases. Per germline, CDR1 SNHLY and CDR2 FYNNEI. Trimming pared 6 bases from V and 3 bases from J, leaving 8 bases between. This CDR3 region has 13 residues. The CDR3 nucleotides are TGTGCCAGCAGGGGGCAGGCTAATGAAAAACTGTTTTTT. This translates into CASRGQANEKLFF.

The chain is built from TRBV3-1 (or the pseudogene TRBV3-2) and TRBJ1-2, with unresolved D. Germline CDR1 reads LGHDT; CDR2 reads YNNKEL (reference sequence). Trimming removed 1 base at V and 6 bases at J, with 9 bases between. The CDR3 has 13 residues. As DNA, the CDR3 is TGTGCCAGCAGCCAAGTGTTGGGAGATGGCTACACCTTC. Its protein product is CASSQVLGDGYTF.

V and J are TRBV29-1 and TRBJ1-2; D is ambiguous. Germline lookup yields CDR1 SQVTM and CDR2 ANQGSEA. Trimming removed 8 bases at V and 7 bases at J, with 14 bases between. This CDR3 region has 11 residues. The CDR3 sequence is CSPGRVSGYTF. CDR3 nucleotide sequence: TGCAGCCCTGGCCGGGTATCTGGCTACACCTTC.

As for this clone: Other DNA sequences in this sample translate to the same CDR3. The V gene is TRBV5-1, the J gene TRBJ1-1; a possible D gene is TRBD1 (6 bases). This CDR3 spans 14 amino acids. V was shortened by 2 bases and J by 2 bases, with 10 bases between the two germline ends. Looked up from germline, CDR1 is SGHRS and CDR2 is YFSETQ. The CDR3 bases are TGCGCCAGCAGCTTACAGGGTATAAACACTGAAGCTTTCTTT. Amino acid sequence: CASSLQGINTEAFF.

This clone turned up a few times. This chain uses TRBV19 with TRBJ2-6; unclear D gene. The CDR3 spans 16 residues. Trimming shortened V by 1 base and J by 0 bases, and 7 bases separated the two germline ends. Germline V lookup: CDR1 LNHDA, CDR2 SQIVND (reference sequence). This CDR3 is CASSIGQRSGANVLTF. In nucleotides, the CDR3 is TGTGCCAGTAGTATAGGGCAACGCTCTGGGGCCAACGTCCTGACTTTC.

The CDR3 DNA reads TGCGCCAGCAGCTTGGCAACCGGGGGGGGCACAGATACGCAGTATTTT. Protein product: CASSLATGGGTDTQYF. This chain uses TRBV5-1 with TRBJ2-3; 8 bases agree with TRBD2. V trimming: 0 bases; J trimming: 1 base; junction bases outside the gene matches: 4. The CDR3 is 16 amino acids. CDR1 is SGHRS and CDR2 is YFSETQ in the germline V gene.

This rearrangement joins TRBV19 to TRBJ1-6, with a weak D call TRBD1 (6 bases). Per the germline V gene, CDR1 is LNHDA and CDR2 is SQIVND (reference sequence). The CDR3 is 13 amino acids. Trimming cost V 9 bases and J 6 bases, with 12 bases left between them. The CDR3 bases are TGTGCCAGCCGCGGACAGTTTAATTCACCCCTCCACTTT. This encodes CASRGQFNSPLHF.

This chain links TRBV9 with TRBJ2-3; D is possibly TRBD1 (6 bases). V lost 4 bases to trimming and J lost 0 bases, with 15 bases between them. Per germline, CDR1 SGDLS and CDR2 YYNGEE. This CDR3 has 16 residues. CDR3: CASSTTTGHSTDTQYF. The CDR3 DNA reads as TGTGCCAGCAGCACAACTACAGGGCACAGCACAGATACGCAGTATTTT.

The genes are TRBV14 and TRBJ2-6; D may be TRBD1 (5 bases). V was clipped by 4 bases and J by 0 bases, with 7 bases between them. CDR1 and CDR2 from the germline V gene are SGHDN and FVKESK. The CDR3 sequence is 15 residues long. CDR3 amino acids: CASSPGFSGANVLTF. CDR3 bases: TGTGCCAGCAGCCCAGGGTTCTCTGGGGCCAACGTCCTGACTTTC.